The 10 T cell receptor beta chains in this list originate from one sample, sequenced in a study of breast tumors, draining lymph nodes, adjacent tissues. TCRdb ran MiXCR on the multiplex PCR reads and lists one entry per CDR3 protein. The table has roughly 130,000 distinct CDR3 sequences, about 33% seen once. Axillary draining lymph nodes of breast cancer patients supplied the node samples. Sample: axillary lymph node tissue. The receptors come from a female donor with breast cancer. Some clones in this sample may be carry-over from other donors' samples.

A word on this clonotype: One end of the junction does not line up with germline, which may come from a read error. CDR3 amino acids: CAGSPGSSGNTF. DNA for the CDR3: TGTGCCGGCAGTCCCGGGAGCTCTGGAAACACCTTC. This rearrangement joins TRBV6-1 to TRBJ1-2; D is unclear. Per germline, CDR1 MNHNS and CDR2 SASEGT. The CDR3 length is 12 residues.

This clonotype was seen more than once but under ten times. One junction end does not reproduce the germline sequence, and a read error may be involved. The chain employs TRBV19 and TRBJ1-5; tentatively, D is TRBD1 (5 bases). CDR1 and CDR2 from the germline V gene are LNHDA and SQIVND (reference sequence). There are 15 residues in the CDR3. CDR3 bases: TGTGCCAGTGGTATATTCTCGGGGGGCAATCAGCCCCAGCATTTT. Translating gives CASGIFSGGNQPQHF.

This clonotype occurred many times. The V and J genes are TRBV29-1 and TRBJ2-1, with TRBD2 matching 12 bases. V lost 7 bases and J lost 5; bases outside the gene matches: 0. In germline, CDR1 is SQVTM, CDR2 ANQGSEA. The CDR3 is 12 residues long. The CDR3 sequence is CSGTSGNNEQFF. CDR3 coding DNA: TGCAGCGGGACTAGCGGGAACAATGAGCAGTTCTTC.

This clonotype was counted many times. The chain recombines TRBV28 with TRBJ2-7; D possibly corresponds to TRBD1 (5 bases). This CDR3 region has 12 residues. Germline CDR1 and CDR2: MDHEN and SYDVKM. Trimming cost V 2 bases and J 5 bases, with 7 bases left between them. CDR3 amino acids: CASSLRGDEQYF. The CDR3 nucleotides read TGTGCCAGCAGTTTAAGGGGCGACGAGCAGTACTTC.

The V call is TRBV7-9, the J call TRBJ2-7, with unresolved D. The CDR3 contains 12 residues. The V end lost 8 bases, the J end lost 2 bases, and 10 bases lay between the germline ends. The germline V gene encodes CDR1 SEHNR and CDR2 FQNEAQ (reference sequence). The CDR3, as DNA: TGTGCCAGCGGCCAAACCCCCTACGAGCAGTACTTC. As protein: CASGQTPYEQYF.

The table lists this clonotype with many counts. The rearrangement uses TRBV6-5 and TRBJ1-6, with a tentative D call TRBD1 (6 bases). Germline CDR1 MNHEY, CDR2 SVGAGI. This CDR3 has 17 amino acids. Trimming took off 6 bases at V and 0 bases at J, with 15 bases between the two ends. CDR3 residues: CASSPDSPSSYNSPLHF. CDR3 coding DNA: TGTGCCAGCAGCCCGGACAGCCCGAGCTCCTATAATTCACCCCTCCACTTT.

This clonotype has a count of ten or more. J is TRBJ2-5 and V is TRBV20-1; D possibly corresponds to TRBD2 (6 bases). CDR1 is DFQATT, CDR2 SNEGSKA, per germline (reference sequence). Trimming removed 8 bases from V and 2 bases from J, with 15 bases in between. The CDR3 totals 13 residues. The CDR3 loop reads CSHPSLAQETQYF. DNA of the CDR3: TGCAGTCACCCTTCCCTAGCGCAAGAGACCCAGTACTTC.

This clonotype was detected ten times or more. The chain carries TRBV6-2 or TRBV6-3 and TRBJ2-3; 14 bases map to TRBD2. The CDR3 is made up of 19 amino acids. Germline CDR1 MNHEY, CDR2 SVGEGT. Losses at the gene ends were 4 bases for V and 1 base for J; bases not matched to a gene: 10. CDR3 in amino acids: CASSFGLAGGIGGTDTQYF. CDR3 sequence (DNA): TGTGCCAGCAGTTTTGGACTAGCGGGGGGTATCGGGGGCACAGATACGCAGTATTTT.

This rearrangement joins TRBV6-6 to TRBJ2-7; D not certain. Germline CDR1 is MNHNY and CDR2 is SVGAGI (reference sequence). Trimming took 6 bases from V and 0 from J, leaving 9 bases between them. This CDR3 has 13 residues. The CDR3 bases are TGTGCCAGCAGGCGGACGGCCTCCTACGAGCAGTACTTC. It specifies CASRRTASYEQYF.

V usage is TRBV2 and J usage is TRBJ2-3, with a weak D call TRBD1 (5 bases). Germline V gene data show CDR1 as SNHLY and CDR2 as FYNNEI. CDR3 size: 13 residues. Trimming took 5 bases from V and 14 from J, leaving 20 bases between them. Written as DNA, the CDR3 is TGTGCCAGCAGTATCAGGGAAGGAGATGCGCGGTATTTT. Protein product: CASSIREGDARYF.